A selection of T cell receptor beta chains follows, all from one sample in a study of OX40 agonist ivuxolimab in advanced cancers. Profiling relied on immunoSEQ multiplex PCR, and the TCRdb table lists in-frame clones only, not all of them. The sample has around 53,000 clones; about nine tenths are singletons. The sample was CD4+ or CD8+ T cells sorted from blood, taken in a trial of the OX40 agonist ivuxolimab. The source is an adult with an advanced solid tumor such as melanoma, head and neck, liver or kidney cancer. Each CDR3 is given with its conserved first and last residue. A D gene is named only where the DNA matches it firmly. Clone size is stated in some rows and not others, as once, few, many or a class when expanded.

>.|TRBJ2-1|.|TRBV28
CASSLFSTSRGNEQFF
TGTGCCAGCAGTTTATTCTCCACATCGCGGGGCAATGAGCAGTTCTTC
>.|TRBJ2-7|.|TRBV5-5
CASSLRTRGAYEQYF
TGTGCCAGCAGCCTCCGCACCAGGGGAGCCTACGAGCAGTACTTC
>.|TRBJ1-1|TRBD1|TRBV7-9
CASGPGTGSTEAFF
TGTGCCAGCGGCCCCGGGACAGGGTCCACTGAAGCTTTCTTT
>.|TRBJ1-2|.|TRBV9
CASGRSWGADGYTF
TGTGCCAGCGGTAGGAGTTGGGGGGCGGATGGCTACACCTTC
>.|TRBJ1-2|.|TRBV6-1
CASSEGWYYGYTF
TGTGCCAGCAGTGAGGGGTGGTACTATGGCTACACCTTC
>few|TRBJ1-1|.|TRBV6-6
CASSSDEAFF
TGTGCCAGCAGTTCGGACGAAGCTTTCTTT
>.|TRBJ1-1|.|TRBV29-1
CSVGRMNTEAFF
TGCAGCGTTGGGCGGATGAACACTGAAGCTTTCTTT
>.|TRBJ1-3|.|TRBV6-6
CASRSVSGNTIYF
TGTGCCAGCAGGTCGGTTTCTGGAAACACCATATATTTT
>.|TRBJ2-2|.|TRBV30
CAWNKVASRTGELFF
TGTGCCTGGAACAAGGTAGCTAGCAGGACCGGGGAGCTGTTTTTT
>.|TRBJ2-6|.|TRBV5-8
CASSKSTGANVLTF
TGTGCCAGCAGCAAGAGCACTGGGGCCAACGTCCTGACTTTC
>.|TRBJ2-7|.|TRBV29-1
CSVASGEVQYF
TGCAGCGTGGCCTCAGGGGAGGTGCAGTACTTC
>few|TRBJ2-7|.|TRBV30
CAWAARSYEQYF
TGTGCCTGGGCCGCGAGATCCTACGAGCAGTACTTC
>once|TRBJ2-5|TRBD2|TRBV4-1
CASSPGAGGDETQYF
TGCGCCAGCAGCCCCGGGGCGGGAGGGGACGAGACCCAGTACTTC
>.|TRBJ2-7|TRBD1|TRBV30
CAWSVRSGTGGREQYF
TGTGCCTGGAGTGTTCGGTCTGGGACAGGCGGTAGAGAGCAGTACTTC
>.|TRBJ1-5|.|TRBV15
CATSRGQSNQPQHF
TGTGCCACCAGCAGAGGGCAGAGCAATCAGCCCCAGCATTTT
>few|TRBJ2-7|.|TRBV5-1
CASSVDFGEQYF
TGCGCCAGCAGCGTAGATTTCGGCGAGCAGTACTTC
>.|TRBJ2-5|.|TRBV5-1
CASSLVAGDIRETQYF
TGCGCCAGCAGCTTGGTCGCAGGGGATATTAGGGAGACCCAGTACTTC
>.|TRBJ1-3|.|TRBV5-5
CASSLRAASSGNTIYF
TGTGCCAGCAGCTTGCGGGCGGCGAGCTCTGGAAACACCATATATTTT
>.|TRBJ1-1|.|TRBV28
CASTSYTEAFF
TGTGCCAGCACCTCGTACACTGAAGCTTTCTTT
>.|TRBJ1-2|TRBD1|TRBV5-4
CASSWDRVRGYTF
TGTGCCAGCAGCTGGGACAGGGTTCGCGGCTACACCTTC
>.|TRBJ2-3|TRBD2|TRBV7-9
CASSLLAGGTDTQYF
TGTGCCAGCTCGTTACTAGCGGGGGGCACAGATACGCAGTATTTT
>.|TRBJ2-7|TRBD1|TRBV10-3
CAIRATGLSEQYF
TGTGCCATCAGAGCGACAGGGTTAAGCGAGCAGTACTTC
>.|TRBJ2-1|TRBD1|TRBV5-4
CASSYRTGNEQFF
TGTGCCAGCAGCTATCGGACAGGGAACGAGCAGTTCTTC
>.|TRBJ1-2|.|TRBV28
CASSLFRGGPGYTF
TGTGCCAGCAGTTTATTCCGCGGGGGCCCGGGCTACACCTTC
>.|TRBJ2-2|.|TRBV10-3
CAISESGQTSGTGELFF
TGTGCCATCAGTGAGTCCGGACAGACCTCGGGCACCGGGGAGCTGTTTTTT
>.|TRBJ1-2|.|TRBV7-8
CASSHDSRNYGYTF
TGTGCCAGCAGCCACGACAGCCGTAACTATGGCTACACCTTC
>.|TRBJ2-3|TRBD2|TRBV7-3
CASSYSGRGSDTQYF
TGTGCCAGCAGTTATAGCGGGAGAGGCTCAGATACGCAGTATTTT
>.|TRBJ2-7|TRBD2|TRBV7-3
CASSLTAGGKYEQYF
TGTGCCAGCAGCTTAACGGCGGGAGGTAAATACGAGCAGTACTTC
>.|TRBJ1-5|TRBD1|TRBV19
CASQPAQGNQPQHF
TGTGCCAGTCAGCCTGCACAGGGGAACCAGCCCCAGCATTTT
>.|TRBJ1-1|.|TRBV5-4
CASSLLQVGNTEAFF
TGTGCCAGCAGCTTACTACAGGTGGGGAACACTGAAGCTTTCTTT
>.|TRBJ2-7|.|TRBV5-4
CASSLDGAYEQYF
TGTGCCAGCAGCTTGGACGGGGCTTACGAGCAGTACTTC
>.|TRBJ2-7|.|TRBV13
CASSLGRNSYEQYF
TGTGCCAGCAGCTTAGGCCGGAACTCCTACGAGCAGTACTTC
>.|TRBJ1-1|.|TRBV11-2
CASSPQGSEAFF
TGTGCCAGCAGCCCACAGGGCTCTGAAGCTTTCTTT
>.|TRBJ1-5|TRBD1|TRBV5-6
CASSLRTGRNQPQHF
TGTGCCAGCAGCCTAAGGACAGGGAGGAATCAGCCCCAGCATTTT
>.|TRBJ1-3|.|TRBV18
CASSPGQPDSGNTIYF
TGTGCCAGCTCACCGGGGCAGCCAGACTCTGGAAACACCATATATTTT
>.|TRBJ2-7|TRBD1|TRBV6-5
CASSEMRQGVQYF
TGTGCCAGCAGTGAAATGCGACAGGGGGTGCAGTACTTC
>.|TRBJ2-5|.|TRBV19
CASSIGGIRETQYF
TGTGCCAGTAGTATAGGGGGAATTCGAGAGACCCAGTACTTC
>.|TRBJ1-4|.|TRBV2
CASSESGPWNEKLFF
TGTGCCAGCAGTGAATCGGGACCGTGGAATGAAAAACTGTTTTTT
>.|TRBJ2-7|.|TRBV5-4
CASSPTPGLSSYEQYF
TGTGCCAGCAGCCCGACTCCCGGGCTCTCATCCTACGAGCAGTACTTC
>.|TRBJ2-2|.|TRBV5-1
CASSLDTNTGELFF
TGCGCCAGCAGCTTGGACACAAACACCGGGGAGCTGTTTTTT
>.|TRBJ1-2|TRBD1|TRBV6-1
CASSDPDRDFNYGYTF
TGTGCCAGCAGTGACCCTGACAGGGACTTTAACTATGGCTACACCTTC
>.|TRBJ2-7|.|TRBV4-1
CASSQGLTVGERSSYEQYF
TGCGCCAGCAGCCAAGGGTTGACAGTCGGGGAAAGGAGCTCCTACGAGCAGTACTTC
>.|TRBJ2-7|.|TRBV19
CASSPRRLSRAYEQYF
TGTGCCAGTAGCCCTCGAAGACTTTCCCGAGCCTACGAGCAGTACTTC
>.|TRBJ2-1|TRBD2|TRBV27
CASSSYSGSTNNEQFF
TGTGCCAGCAGTTCCTATAGCGGGAGCACAAACAATGAGCAGTTCTTC
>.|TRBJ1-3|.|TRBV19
CASSPGRTSSGNTIYF
TGTGCCAGTAGTCCAGGACGGACGAGCTCTGGAAACACCATATATTTT
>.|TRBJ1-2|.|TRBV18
CASSPPPSRQGRGYTF
TGTGCCAGCTCACCACCGCCGTCACGGCAGGGGCGCGGCTACACCTTC
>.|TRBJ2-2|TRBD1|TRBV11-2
CASSSHRRQGSTGELFF
TGTGCCAGCAGCTCGCACCGGCGACAGGGGAGCACCGGGGAGCTGTTTTTT